What follows describes a single T cell receptor (beta chain). V lost 4 bases and J lost 9; bases outside the gene matches: 12. This CDR3 contains 17 residues. Looked up from germline, CDR1 is SGHRS and CDR2 is YFSETQ. This sample was taken from a study of T cell responses to AZD1222 COVID-19 vaccine. The table came from immunoSEQ multiplex PCR; TCRdb's copy has only in-frame clones and leaves some out. This table holds fewer than 30,000 clones, approximately 90% found once. Sequencing used peripheral blood, obtained 28 days after the second AZD1222 dose. This sequence was found in an adult who received the AZD1222 COVID-19 vaccine. V and J are TRBV5-1 and TRBJ2-1; 14 positions agree with TRBD2. CDR3 nucleotides: TGCGCCAGCAGCCGGCTACCGGGACTAGCGGGAGAGGGTGAGCAGTTCTTC. Translating gives CASSRLPGLAGEGEQFF.